Below, 10 T cell receptor beta chains from the same sample are listed, as sequenced in a study of T cell responses to AZD1222 COVID-19 vaccine. The method was immunoSEQ multiplex PCR; TCRdb's version includes in-frame clones alone and lacks a portion of them. The data contain around 120,000 clones, about 90% of them singletons. Here the sequenced sample was peripheral blood, taken on day 0 of AZD1222 vaccination. The origin of the receptors is an adult in good health.

This chain connects TRBV2 to TRBJ2-1; 7 bases line up with TRBD2. The trim removed 6 bases at V and 10 bases at J, leaving 9 bases unmatched. This CDR3 contains 13 residues. CDR1 is SNHLY, CDR2 FYNNEI, per germline. CDR3: CASRAGVTQEQFF. Here the CDR3 DNA reads TGTGCCAGCAGGGCGGGGGTTACACAAGAGCAGTTCTTC. The whole variable domain, remainder taken from reference TRBV2 and TRBJ2-1, is EPEVTQTPSHQVTQMGQEVILRCVPISNHLYFYWYRQILGQKVEFLVSFYNNEISEKSEIFDDQFSVERPDGSNFTLKIRSTKLEDSAMYFCASRAGVTQEQFFGPGTRLTVL.

This chain links TRBV30 with TRBJ2-3; D might be TRBD2 (5 bases). The length of the CDR3 is 15 residues. Germline-derived CDR1 and CDR2 are GTSNPN and SVGIG (reference sequence). Trimming left V 1 base short and J 3 bases short, with 14 bases between. The CDR3 DNA reads TGTGCCTGGAGTGGGAGGCCCCTTCGGACAGATACGCAGTATTTT. Residues: CAWSGRPLRTDTQYF.

The V gene is TRBV11-2, the J gene TRBJ2-5; no definite D call. Germline lookup yields CDR1 SGHAT and CDR2 FQNNGV. The CDR3 is 14 amino acids. Trimming shortened V by 0 bases and J by 1 base, and 6 bases separated the two germline ends. CDR3 sequence reads: CASSLDIAQETQYF. The CDR3 DNA reads as TGTGCCAGCAGCTTAGATATAGCCCAAGAGACCCAGTACTTC. The entire variable domain, with the rest obtained from reference TRBV11-2 and TRBJ2-5, is as follows: EAGVAQSPRYKIIEKRQSVAFWCNPISGHATLYWYQQILGQGPKLLIQFQNNGVVDDSQLPKDRFSAERLKGVDSTLKIQPAKLEDSAVYLCASSLDIAQETQYFGPGTRLLVL.

The gene calls are TRBV5-1 and TRBJ2-1; 7 nucleotides match TRBD2. CDR3 size: 15 residues. With 3 bases clipped from V and 1 base from J, the junction kept 4 bases outside the gene matches. Germline V gene lookup returns CDR1 SGHRS and CDR2 YFSETQ. The CDR3 is CASSSGRASYNEQFF. CDR3 nucleotide sequence: TGCGCCAGCAGCTCAGGGAGGGCTTCCTACAATGAGCAGTTCTTC.

This chain uses TRBV5-1 with TRBJ2-7; 7 bases are a match to TRBD2. V shed 5 bases and J 7 bases; nucleotides not matched to a gene: 12. This CDR3 is 14 amino acids long. The germline CDR1 and CDR2 sequences are SGHRS and YFSETQ. The CDR3 is CASSLTSETWEQYF. Written as DNA, the CDR3 is TGCGCCAGCAGTTTAACTAGCGAGACTTGGGAGCAGTACTTC. Using reference TRBV5-1 and TRBJ2-7 for the parts outside the CDR3, the full variable domain is KAGVTQTPRYLIKTRGQQVTLSCSPISGHRSVSWYQQTPGQGLQFLFEYFSETQRNKGNFPGRFSGRQFSNSRSEMNVSTLELGDSALYLCASSLTSETWEQYFGPGTRLTVT.

This rearrangement joins TRBV12-5 to TRBJ2-2; 9 nucleotides agree with TRBD1. CDR1 is LGHNT and CDR2 is FRNRAP in the germline V gene. The V gene end was trimmed by 6 bases and the J gene end by 1 base; junction bases not matched to a gene: 6. The CDR3 length is 16 residues. The CDR3 region has the DNA TGTGCTAGTGGCTCCGGGACAGGGATGAACACCGGGGAGCTGTTTTTT. Protein: CASGSGTGMNTGELFF.

This sequence joins TRBV13 and TRBJ2-3; 13 bases map to TRBD2. Germline trimming cut 2 bases from V and 2 bases from J; bases unmatched to any gene: 4. This CDR3 spans 17 amino acids. From germline, CDR1 is PRHDT and CDR2 FYEKMQ (reference sequence). In DNA form, the CDR3 reads TGTGCCAGCAGCTTATCGGGACTAGCGGGACTCACAGATACGCAGTATTTT. This encodes CASSLSGLAGLTDTQYF.

This chain connects TRBV19 to TRBJ1-2; D remains ambiguous. Between the trimmed V and J ends, which lost 6 bases and 2 bases, there was a span of 4 bases. Germline V gives CDR1 LNHDA, CDR2 SQIVND (reference sequence). This CDR3 has 11 residues. The CDR3 protein is CASRKNYGYTF. The CDR3 DNA sequence: TGTGCCAGTAGGAAAAACTATGGCTACACCTTC.

The chain combines TRBV28 with TRBJ2-2, with TRBD1 as a possible D gene (5 bases). V was shortened by 1 base and J by 7 bases, with 10 bases between the two germline ends. The CDR3 length is 14 residues. CDR1 is MDHEN, CDR2 SYDVKM, per germline. The CDR3 region is CASSLSMGRGELFF. The DNA of the CDR3 is TGTGCCAGCAGTTTATCGATGGGGCGCGGGGAGCTGTTTTTT.

This chain links TRBV5-1 with TRBJ2-7; maybe TRBD2 (6 bases). Germline V CDR1 and CDR2: SGHRS, YFSETQ. CDR3 length: 14 amino acids. V was shortened by 0 bases and J by 5 bases, with 12 bases between the two germline ends. DNA for the CDR3: TGCGCCAGCAGCTTGGGACTAGTATTCCACGAGCAGTACTTC. Amino acids: CASSLGLVFHEQYF.